This entry lists 3 T cell receptor beta chains sequenced from one sample in a study of blood T cell repertoires in COVID-19. The protocol was immunoSEQ multiplex PCR, while the TCRdb copy is restricted to in-frame clones and leaves out a portion. The sample carries 200,000 to 300,000 clones, approximately 81% recorded once. The sequenced sample was peripheral blood. These receptors were collected from a man aged 55-75 years with acute or convalescent COVID-19.

The chain has TRBV7-3 and TRBJ2-7; a possible D gene is TRBD2 (6 bases). Trimming pared 4 bases from V and 6 bases from J, leaving 16 bases between. Germline-derived CDR1 and CDR2 are SGHTA and FQGTGA. The CDR3 totals 14 residues. The CDR3 loop reads CASSSSGGATEQYF. In DNA, the CDR3 is TGTGCCAGCAGCTCGTCCGGCGGGGCCACCGAGCAGTACTTC.

The rearrangement uses TRBV5-1 and TRBJ1-6, with 9 bases aligning to TRBD1. CDR1 is SGHRS and CDR2 is YFSETQ in the germline V gene. This CDR3 spans 17 amino acids. The V and J ends lost 0 bases and 10 bases, in that order; junction bases with no gene match: 11. The CDR3 loop is CASSLGPSRTGDSPLHF. CDR3 nucleotides: TGCGCCAGCAGCTTGGGGCCCTCACGGACAGGGGACTCACCCCTCCACTTT.

The rearrangement uses TRBV7-3 and TRBJ2-1; 8 nucleotides agree with TRBD2. J was trimmed by 7 bases and V by 0 bases; bases with no gene match: 5. This CDR3 has 15 residues. The germline V gene has CDR1 SGHTA and CDR2 FQGTGA. The CDR3 spells CASSLTTGGANEQFF. DNA for the CDR3: TGTGCCAGCAGCTTAACGACCGGGGGGGCTAATGAGCAGTTCTTC.